The clone carrying this TCR beta chain was counted only a few times. Its antigen remains unidentified. Patients counted as stable if ophthalmopathy did not develop within 18 months. Exclusions: uncontrolled infection, other autoimmune disease, pregnancy, lactation. There were TCR beta CDR3 regions amplified from RNA transcripts. HTBI primers were employed in a first-round RT-PCR of the TCR CDR3. TCRdb itself ran the multiplex PCR reads through MiXCR, one entry per CDR3 protein. The sample gives 500,000 to 600,000 distinct CDR3 sequences, roughly a sixth of which show up once; 18% is in the top ten. The sample belongs to a study of T cells in Graves' hyperthyroidism and ophthalmopathy. Broader study findings: Ophthalmopathy was identified by the model a median around 6.9 months ahead of onset. Blood shared most expanded thyroid clonotypes above 0.001.

Trimming at V came to 4 bases and at J to 6 bases, leaving 3 bases not matched to a gene. The CDR3 consists of 12 residues. Germline V lookup: CDR1 SQVTM, CDR2 ANQGSEA. The receptor's source is a woman between 18 and 29 years old with Graves' hyperthyroidism. Sequenced: blood. The genes are TRBV29-1 and TRBJ2-7; 10 bases line up with TRBD1. CDR3 protein: CSVGQGAGEQYF. The DNA of the CDR3 is TGCAGCGTTGGACAGGGGGCGGGCGAGCAGTACTTC.